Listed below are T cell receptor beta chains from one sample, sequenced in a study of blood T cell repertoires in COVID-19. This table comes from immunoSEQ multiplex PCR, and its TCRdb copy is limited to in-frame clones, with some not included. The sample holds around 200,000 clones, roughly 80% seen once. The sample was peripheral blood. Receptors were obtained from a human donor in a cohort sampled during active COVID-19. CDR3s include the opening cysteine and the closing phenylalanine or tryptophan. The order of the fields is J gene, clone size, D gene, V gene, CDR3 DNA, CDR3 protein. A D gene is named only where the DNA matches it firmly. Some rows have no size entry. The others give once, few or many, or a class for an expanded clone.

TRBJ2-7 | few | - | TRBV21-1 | TGTGCCAGCAGCATCCCCCGGGACAGACCTGTTTCCTACGAGCAGTACTTC | CASSIPRDRPVSYEQYF
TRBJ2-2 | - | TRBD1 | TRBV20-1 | TGCAGTGCCAGTGGACAGGGTCGGTTGACCGGGGAGCTGTTTTTT | CSASGQGRLTGELFF
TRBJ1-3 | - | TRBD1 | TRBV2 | TGTGCCAGCAGTAGGACAGGTGGTGGAAACACCATATATTTT | CASSRTGGGNTIYF
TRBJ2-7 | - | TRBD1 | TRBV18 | TGTGCCAGCTCACCGGCACAGGGGGCTTTCTACGAGCAGTACTTC | CASSPAQGAFYEQYF
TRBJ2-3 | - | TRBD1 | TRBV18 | TGTGCCAGCTCACCGGGACAGGCTGCCACCCATACGCAGTATTTT | CASSPGQAATHTQYF
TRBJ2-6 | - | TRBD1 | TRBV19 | TGTGCCAGTAGTACCTGGACAGGGTTTGGGGCCAACGTCCTGACTTTC | CASSTWTGFGANVLTF
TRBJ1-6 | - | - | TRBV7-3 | TGTGCCAGCAGCTTATTGGCCCGGGGAGGGTCACCCCTCCACTTT | CASSLLARGGSPLHF
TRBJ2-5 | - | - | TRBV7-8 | TGTGCCAGCAGCTTAGAGGCAGGCCCTTCTCCCCTGGCCCAGTACTTC | CASSLEAGPSPLAQYF
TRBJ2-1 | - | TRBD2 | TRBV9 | TGTGCCAGCAGCGGAGGGACTAGCGGGATTTACTACAATGAGCAGTTCTTC | CASSGGTSGIYYNEQFF
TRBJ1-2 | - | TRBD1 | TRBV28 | TGTGCCAGCAGTTTTGGTCAGGGGGTTGGGGGCTACACCTTC | CASSFGQGVGGYTF
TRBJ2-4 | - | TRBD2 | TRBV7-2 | TGTGCCAGCAGCTTAACCCGGACTAGCGGGGGAAACATTCAGTACTTC | CASSLTRTSGGNIQYF
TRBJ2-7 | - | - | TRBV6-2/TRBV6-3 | TGTGCCAGCAGCCCTCGACACTACGAGCAGTACTTC | CASSPRHYEQYF
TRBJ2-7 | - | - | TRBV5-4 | TGTGCCAGCAGCTTGCCGGGGATCTCCTACGAGCAGTACTTC | CASSLPGISYEQYF
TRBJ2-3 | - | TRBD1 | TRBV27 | TGTGCCAGCAGTCCCCGACAGGGTACAGATACGCAGTATTTT | CASSPRQGTDTQYF
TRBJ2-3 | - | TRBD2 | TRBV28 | TGTGCCAGCAGACGGACTAGCGGTAGGGATACGCAGTATTTT | CASRRTSGRDTQYF
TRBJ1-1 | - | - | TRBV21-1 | TGTGCCAGCAGCAAAGGAGGGCCGACGCGGACTGAAGCTTTCTTT | CASSKGGPTRTEAFF
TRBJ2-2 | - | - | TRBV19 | TGTGCCAGTAGTATAGGCCAGGCGAACACCGGGGAGCTGTTTTTT | CASSIGQANTGELFF
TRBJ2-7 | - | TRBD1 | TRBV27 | TGTGCCAGCAGAGCTCGTAGGGACAGGGGGACCTACGAGCAGTACTTC | CASRARRDRGTYEQYF
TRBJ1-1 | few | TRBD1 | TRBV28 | TGTGCCAGCAGTTTTCCAGGGGGCTCGTCAGCTTTCTTT | CASSFPGGSSAFF
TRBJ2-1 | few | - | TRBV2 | TGTGCCAGCAGGGGGGGGGATTTCAGGGGCCCACAGTTCTTC | CASRGGDFRGPQFF
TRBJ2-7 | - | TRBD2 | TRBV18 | TGTGCCAGCTCACCCGGGACTAGCGGGAGTTACGAGCAGTACTTC | CASSPGTSGSYEQYF
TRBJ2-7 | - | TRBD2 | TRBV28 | TGTGCCAGCAGGGGCGGGACTAGCGGGACCTACGAGCAGTACTTC | CASRGGTSGTYEQYF
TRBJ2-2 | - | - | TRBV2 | TGTGCCAGCAGTGAAGTTCTGAACACCGGGGAGCTGTTTTTT | CASSEVLNTGELFF